This record looks at one TCR beta chain sequence and its context. The data were taken from a study of control samples from healthy donors and cancer patients. This CDR3 has 14 residues. The germline CDR1 and CDR2 sequences are SGHRS and YFSETQ. Trimming cost V 4 bases and J 5 bases, with 15 bases left between them. Measured with immunoSEQ multiplex PCR; TCRdb has only the in-frame clones, and not every one. The data contain around 230,000 clones, 85% to 95% of them singletons. The TCR comes from a man in his fifties or sixties in good health. The chain combines TRBV5-1 with TRBJ2-5; maybe TRBD1 (6 bases). Sample: blood. Written as DNA, the CDR3 is TGCGCCAGCAGCGTCAGGGGAGAGGGTGAGACCCAGTACTTC. It yields the protein CASSVRGEGETQYF.